Below are 3 T cell receptor beta chains sequenced from a single sample in a study of control samples from healthy donors and cancer patients. Clones were sequenced by immunoSEQ multiplex PCR, and TCRdb holds only the in-frame ones, with some missing. Here the sample spans under 80,000 clones, about 87% being singletons. Sequencing used blood. The receptors stem from a man over 45 in good health.

Only a few counts were recorded for this clone. The chain links TRBV7-6 to TRBJ2-3, with D possibly called TRBD1 or TRBD2 (5 bases each). Per the germline V gene, CDR1 is SGHVS and CDR2 is FNYEAQ. Trimming pared 1 base from V and 9 bases from J, leaving 11 bases between. The CDR3 extends over 13 amino acids. The CDR3 DNA follows: TGTGCCAGCAGCTTAGAATGGGACGGGACGCAGTATTTT. It yields the protein CASSLEWDGTQYF. The variable domain in full, with the rest retrieved from reference TRBV7-6 and TRBJ2-3, is GAGVSQSPRYKVTKRGQDVALRCDPISGHVSLYWYRQALGQGPEFLTYFNYEAQQDKSGLPNDRFSAERPEGSISTLTIQRTEQRDSAMYRCASSLEWDGTQYFGPGTRLTVL.

The CDR3 DNA follows: TGTGCCAGCAGGGAGTCCGGGACAGGTTACGAGCAGTACTTC. Its translation is CASRESGTGYEQYF. The chain has TRBV28 and TRBJ2-7; 8 bases agree with TRBD1. V lost 6 bases to trimming and J lost 4 bases; unmatched junction nucleotides: 8. CDR3 length equals 14 residues. From germline, CDR1 is MDHEN and CDR2 SYDVKM.

The chain has TRBV10-1 and TRBJ2-2; no clear D gene. V lost 5 bases and J lost 5, with 12 bases in between. Germline lookup yields CDR1 WNHNN and CDR2 SYGVQD (reference sequence). This CDR3 region has 14 residues. The CDR3 DNA reads TGCGCCAGCAGTCCTTTGGGCCGTACCGGGGAGCTGTTTTTT. Amino acid sequence: CASSPLGRTGELFF.